This TCR beta chain was recovered during a study of CXCR3-negative and CXCR3-positive naive CD8 T cells. Study results and caveats: Naive CXCR3-positive and CXCR3-negative cells shared TRBV-TRBJ usage; memory cells diverged. CXCR3-negative naive cells had less hydrophobic TRB CDR3s than did CXCR3-positive naive cells. Comparably high diversity was seen in both naive subsets, and much lower diversity in memory CD8+ cells.

Researchers prepared the TRB cDNA libraries using 5' RACE with UMI labels. From its re-call of the 5' RACE reads, TCRdb lists each CDR3 protein once, without DNA. The repertoire table contains some 130,000 distinct CDR3 sequences. CDR3 length: 16 amino acids. Germline CDR1 reads SGHDN; CDR2 reads FVKESK. With regard to this clonotype: Its antigen is currently unknown.

The J gene is TRBJ2-7, the V gene TRBV14; the D gene TCRdb calls, TRBD2, cannot be checked with no DNA. Material for sequencing was naive CXCR3- CD8+ T cells from blood. Specified subset: CD45RO-CCR7+CD27+CD95- naive CD8+ T cells lacking CXCR3 (TNR3-). The clonotype was recovered from a human donor in good health. Some clones in this sample may be carry-over from other donors' samples. The CDR3 here is CASSQAPGLISYEQYF. Looking up the rest from reference TRBV14 and TRBJ2-7 gives the full variable domain: EAGVTQFPSHSVIEKGQTVTLRCDPISGHDNLYWYRRVMGKEIKFLLHFVKESKQDESGMPNNRFLAERTGGTYSTLKVQPAELEDSGVYFCASSQAPGLISYEQYFGPGTRLTVT.